The subject of this entry is one TCR beta chain. The antigen is unknown. Germline assignment: CDR1 SQVTM and CDR2 ANQGSEA. There are 12 residues in the CDR3. Generation of TCR beta libraries used UMI-labeled 5' RACE. TCRdb reprocessed the 5' RACE reads and keeps a single row for each CDR3 protein, giving no DNA. Reported are thousands of distinct CDR3 sequences; the ten largest clones contain around 25%. This specimen belongs to a study of human CD8 memory T cell subsets. Study conclusions and caveats: Among the subsets, Chao1 estimates suggested that stem-like memory T cells were more diverse than precursor exhausted T cells.

This TCR came from a human donor in good health. The chain uses TRBV29-1 and TRBJ2-7; checking the TCRdb D call of TRBD2 is not possible without DNA. Sequencing input: CD8+ stem-like memory T cells (TSCM and TCM) sorted from PBMCs. Subset defined: stem-like memory CD8 T cells (TSTEM), CCR7+ PD-1- TIGIT-. CDR3 loop: CSVVGGAYEQYF.